This TCR beta chain originates from a study of shared clonotypes between healthy human individuals. Overall study findings and caveats: Generation probability values for non-shared clonotypes were lower than those for clonotypes shared by all four donors. The study found roughly 5% of naive CD4 clonotypes shared across several donors.

Per the authors' pipeline: Without quality scores, immunoSEQ junctional reads could not be filtered like full-length reads. The table came from immunoSEQ multiplex PCR; TCRdb's copy has only in-frame clones and leaves some out. V and J calls and clone size are copied from that table; D and trimming were computed from the DNA. This sample has millions of clones, with 90% to 95% found just once. CDR1 MNHEY and CDR2 SMNVEV come from the germline V gene (reference sequence). The CDR3 length is 17 residues. J was trimmed by 2 bases and V by 5 bases; bases with no gene match: 10. Comments on this clone: The antigen is unknown.

Healthy HIV-negative adults without recent acute infections or vaccinations served as donors. The specimen sequenced was naive CD4+ T cells sorted from blood. Subset specified: CD45RA+ positively selected. The genes are TRBV27 and TRBJ2-5, with 11 bases aligning to TRBD2. The source is a young man in good health. The CDR3 bases are TGTGCCAGCAGTCCCGAGCGACTAGCGGGGAATCAAGAGACCCAGTACTTC. Amino acids: CASSPERLAGNQETQYF.